One sample yielded the 29 T cell receptor beta chains listed below, sequenced in a study of CD8 T cells in ankylosing spondylitis. Regarding the study as a whole: Fewer than 10 highly homologous variants formed a TCR beta motif that appeared characteristic of ankylosing spondylitis blood.

TCRdb recomputed calls from the 5' RACE reads with MiXCR, one row per CDR3 protein. The table shows approximately 300,000 distinct CDR3 sequences, with 6.5% to 10% occurring only once. These receptors have no known antigen. The source material was blood, either unsorted or a sorted T cell fraction (not recorded which). These receptors came from a male donor with ankylosing spondylitis.

This clonotype has ten or more counts. The junction and the germline gene differ at one end; a read error may be behind it. The chain employs TRBV7-3 and TRBJ1-1; D not certain. From germline, CDR1 is SGHTA and CDR2 FQGTGA. This CDR3 has 13 amino acids. The CDR3 DNA reads as TGCGCCAGCAGCTTGTCAGTGAACACTGAAGCTTTCTTT. It yields the protein CASSLSVNTEAFF. Complete variable domain (other parts from reference TRBV7-3 and TRBJ1-1): GAGVSQTPSNKVTEKGKYVELRCDPISGHTALYWYRQSLGQGPEFLIYFQGTGAADDSGLPNDRFFAVRPEGSVSTLKIQRTERGDSAVYLCASSLSVNTEAFFGQGTRLTVV.

V usage is TRBV28 and J usage is TRBJ1-1, with unresolved D. Trimming pared 4 bases from V and 1 base from J, leaving 10 bases between. From germline, CDR1 is MDHEN and CDR2 SYDVKM. The CDR3 contains 14 residues. CDR3 coding DNA: TGTGCCAGCAGTTCTCAAGGCCCGAACACTGAAGCTTTCTTT. Translated, it gives CASSSQGPNTEAFF.

This chain joins TRBV7-2 and TRBJ1-3; tentative D call: TRBD1 (5 bases). CDR3 length equals 15 residues. The V end lost 3 bases, the J end lost 1 base, and 10 bases lay between the germline ends. Per the germline V gene, CDR1 is SGHTA and CDR2 is FQGNSA. CDR3 loop: CASSLGLSSGNTIYF. The CDR3 DNA sequence: TGTGCCAGCAGCTTGGGACTGAGTTCTGGAAACACCATATATTTT.

This clonotype was seen only a few times. This sequence joins TRBV11-2 and TRBJ2-3; D not certain. In germline, CDR1 is SGHAT, CDR2 FQNNGV. The germline V and J ends were trimmed by 0 bases and 6 bases, with 10 bases remaining between them. This CDR3 has 14 amino acids. In nucleotides, the CDR3 is TGTGCCAGCAGCTTAGATGTTGGGCGGGATACGCAGTATTTT. Translating gives CASSLDVGRDTQYF.

Many counts were recorded for this clonotype. The V call is TRBV15, the J call TRBJ1-1; 7 bases are a match to TRBD1. The V segment lost 0 bases and the J segment 0 bases; nucleotides outside the gene matches: 13. Germline V lookup: CDR1 LNHNV, CDR2 YYDKDF (reference sequence). The CDR3 loop spans 19 amino acids. The CDR3 DNA follows: TGTGCCACCAGCAGAGAACCCAACCTTTGGGACAGTATGAACACTGAAGCTTTCTTT. It specifies CATSREPNLWDSMNTEAFF.

This rearrangement joins TRBV3-1 to TRBJ2-1; no clear D. Trimming cost V 2 bases and J 4 bases, with 12 bases left between them. The CDR3 spans 15 residues. Germline CDR1 is LGHDT and CDR2 is YNNKEL (reference sequence). The CDR3 sequence: CASSQLREGYNEQFF. The DNA of the CDR3 is TGTGCCAGCAGCCAACTCCGCGAAGGATACAATGAGCAGTTCTTC.

This clonotype was observed a few times. The V call is TRBV12-3 or TRBV12-4, the J call TRBJ1-1, with D unclear. Between the trimmed V and J ends, which lost 5 bases and 7 bases, there was a span of 8 bases. The CDR3 extends over 11 amino acids. CDR3 bases: TGTGCCAGCAGTCTAGTGGTTGAAGCTTTCTTT. It encodes CASSLVVEAFF.

This chain links TRBV6-5 with TRBJ2-5; unclear D gene. Germline loops: CDR1 MNHEY, CDR2 SVGAGI. V shed 2 bases and J shed 4 bases, with 11 bases lying between them. This CDR3 has 14 amino acids. The CDR3 DNA reads TGTGCCAGCAGTTACGGCCCCCGTGGAGAGACCCAGTACTTC. Translation gives CASSYGPRGETQYF.

The CDR3 DNA sequence: TGTGCCATCATGGGACTAGCGGGAGTATCAAACACCGGGGAGCTGTTTTTT. As protein: CAIMGLAGVSNTGELFF. The chain has TRBV10-3 and TRBJ2-2, with 14 bases matching TRBD2. Trimming cost V 7 bases and J 2 bases; bases outside gene matches: 6. The CDR3 loop spans 17 amino acids. The germline gives CDR1 ENHRY, CDR2 SYGVKD.

This clonotype was seen repeatedly, ten times or more. V gene TRBV27 combines with J gene TRBJ1-6; D gene uncertain. Germline CDR1 reads MNHEY; CDR2 reads SMNVEV (reference sequence). The V end was cut by 5 bases, the J end by 10 bases, with 9 bases between. The length of the CDR3 is 12 residues. CDR3 bases: TGTGCCAGCAGTCACTTCAGGTCACCCCTCCACTTT. Protein sequence: CASSHFRSPLHF.

The chain has TRBV5-1 and TRBJ2-7, with D possibly TRBD1 on 5 matching bases. Trimming stripped 8 bases from V and 4 bases from J, with 19 bases between. The germline V gene has CDR1 SGHRS and CDR2 YFSETQ. The CDR3 has 14 residues. The CDR3 loop is CASRTGAVSYEQYF. CDR3 bases: TGCGCCAGTAGAACAGGTGCCGTAAGTTACGAGCAGTACTTC.

In this sample, this clonotype turned up many times. V and J are TRBV28 and TRBJ2-2, with D perhaps TRBD2 (6 bases). Trimming cost V 3 bases and J 0 bases, with 14 bases left between them. Germline lookup yields CDR1 MDHEN and CDR2 SYDVKM. This CDR3 region has 17 residues. This CDR3 is CASSFGVSGANTGELFF. The CDR3 DNA follows: TGTGCCAGCAGTTTTGGCGTTTCGGGAGCGAACACCGGGGAGCTGTTTTTT.

The table lists this clonotype with many counts. This chain joins TRBV15 and TRBJ2-2; D remains ambiguous. The V and J ends lost 5 bases and 6 bases respectively, with 13 bases between them. The CDR3 covers 14 residues. The V gene's germline CDR1 is LNHNV and CDR2 YYDKDF (reference sequence). The DNA for the CDR3 is TGTGCCACCAGCTCTGTTTTGGATGCCGGGGAGCTGTTTTTT. Its translation: CATSSVLDAGELFF.

This clonotype was recorded many times. The chain couples TRBV24-1 to TRBJ2-1; D may be TRBD2 (6 bases). Germline-derived CDR1 and CDR2 are KGHDR and SFDVKD. This CDR3 has 15 residues. V was cut by 4 bases and J by 3 bases, with 12 bases left in between. The CDR3 nucleotides are TGTGCCACCAGTGACTCCGGGACTTACTACAATGAGCAGTTCTTC. This sequence encodes CATSDSGTYYNEQFF.

This clonotype has ten or more counts. The chain links TRBV29-1 to TRBJ2-1; the match to TRBD2 covers 10 bases. CDR3 length equals 17 residues. The germline V gene encodes CDR1 SQVTM and CDR2 ANQGSEA. V shed 3 bases, J shed 4 bases, and the junction held 12 bases outside the gene matches. The CDR3 region has the DNA TGCAGCGTTGAGGGGCCCCTAGCGGGAGCCCCTTACAATGAGCAGTTCTTC. Translated, it gives CSVEGPLAGAPYNEQFF.

In its sample, this clonotype was seen a few times. This chain uses TRBV5-1 with TRBJ2-1, with D tentatively TRBD1 (6 bases). The CDR3 is 13 amino acids. V lost 6 bases and J lost 5, with 12 bases in between. CDR1 SGHRS and CDR2 YFSETQ come from the germline V gene. The CDR3 sequence: CASTDSLNNEQFF. For the CDR3, the DNA is TGCGCCAGCACGGACAGCCTAAACAATGAGCAGTTCTTC.

The chain joins TRBV6-1 to TRBJ2-3, with 10 bases lining up with TRBD1. The germline CDR1 and CDR2 sequences are MNHNS and SASEGT. Trimming cost V 6 bases and J 5 bases; bases outside gene matches: 5. The CDR3 spans 14 residues. This CDR3 is CASSDRGPQDTQYF. For the CDR3, the DNA is TGTGCCAGCAGCGACAGGGGGCCTCAAGATACGCAGTATTTT.

This clonotype was found a few times. This chain joins TRBV6-4 and TRBJ2-1, with TRBD2 as a possible D gene (5 bases). Trimming pared 5 bases from V and 8 bases from J, leaving 19 bases between. The germline CDR1 and CDR2 sequences are MRHNA and SNTAGT. This CDR3 is 15 amino acids long. CDR3 loop: CASSQGQNPEDEQFF. For the CDR3, the DNA is TGTGCCAGCAGTCAAGGGCAGAACCCGGAGGATGAGCAGTTCTTC.

This clonotype came up many times. The chain joins TRBV20-1 to TRBJ2-7; TRBD2 matches 13 bases. This CDR3 comprises 13 residues. In germline, CDR1 is DFQATT, CDR2 SNEGSKA (reference sequence). J was trimmed by 2 bases and V by 7 bases; bases with no gene match: 2. The CDR3, as DNA: TGCAGTGGACTAGCGGGAGGAACCTACGAGCAGTACTTC. This codes for CSGLAGGTYEQYF.

This sequence joins TRBV29-1 and TRBJ2-5; the D gene is possibly TRBD1 (6 bases). Germline CDR1 reads SQVTM; CDR2 reads ANQGSEA. Trimming pared 0 bases from V and 2 bases from J, leaving 13 bases between. CDR3 length: 15 residues. The chain's CDR3 is CSVEDQGFPQETQYF. DNA of the CDR3: TGCAGCGTTGAAGATCAGGGGTTCCCACAAGAGACCCAGTACTTC.

The table lists this clonotype with a few counts. This chain links TRBV12-3 or TRBV12-4 with TRBJ2-5, with D tentatively TRBD1 (5 bases). This CDR3 region has 12 residues. Trimming removed 7 bases from V and 2 bases from J, with 8 bases in between. The CDR3 DNA reads as TGTGCCAGCACCAGGGATCAAGAGACCCAGTACTTC. Its translation is CASTRDQETQYF.

This clonotype was counted a few times. This chain connects TRBV14 to TRBJ1-5, with D perhaps TRBD1 (5 bases). Trimming took 0 bases from V and 6 from J, leaving 12 bases between them. The CDR3 extends over 15 amino acids. CDR1 SGHDN and CDR2 FVKESK come from the germline V gene. CDR3: CASSQDFRDGQPQHF. The CDR3, as DNA: TGTGCCAGCAGCCAAGATTTCAGGGATGGTCAGCCCCAGCATTTT.

The rearrangement joins TRBV5-1 to TRBJ2-1; TRBD2 matches 11 bases. In germline, CDR1 is SGHRS, CDR2 YFSETQ. The CDR3 contains 18 residues. With 0 bases clipped from V and 7 bases from J, the junction kept 12 bases outside the gene matches. CDR3 in amino acids: CASSLAPGLAGFENEQFF. The DNA of the CDR3 is TGCGCCAGCAGCTTGGCGCCTGGACTAGCGGGTTTTGAGAATGAGCAGTTCTTC.

The table lists this clonotype with a few counts. V is TRBV7-2 and J is TRBJ1-5; no reliable D call. From germline, CDR1 is SGHTA and CDR2 FQGNSA. Trimming took 5 bases from V and 2 from J, leaving 10 bases between them. This CDR3 region has 14 residues. The CDR3 region is CASSGQVGNQPQHF. The CDR3 DNA reads TGTGCCAGCAGCGGGCAGGTCGGCAATCAGCCCCAGCATTTT. Filled out from reference TRBV7-2 and TRBJ1-5, the complete variable domain reads GAGVSQSPSNKVTEKGKDVELRCDPISGHTALYWYRQSLGQGLEFLIYFQGNSAPDKSGLPSDRFSAERTGGSVSTLTIQRTQQEDSAVYLCASSGQVGNQPQHFGDGTRLSIL.

This clonotype was seen more than once but under ten times. V is TRBV5-1 and J is TRBJ1-4; 8 bases agree with TRBD1. The junction had 1 base not matched to a gene; V was cut back by 1 base and J by 5 bases. CDR3 length equals 14 residues. Germline V gene sequence: CDR1 SGHRS, CDR2 YFSETQ. For the CDR3, the DNA is TGCGCCAGCAGCTTGACAGGGGGAAATGAAAAACTGTTTTTT. This codes for CASSLTGGNEKLFF.

The table lists this clonotype with a few counts. The chain has TRBV12-3 or TRBV12-4 and TRBJ2-1; TRBD2 matches at 13 bases. The V and J ends lost 3 bases and 2 bases, in that order; junction bases with no gene match: 4. The CDR3 has 17 residues. DNA for the CDR3: TGTGCCAGCAGTTTTGGACTAGCGGGAGAGGCCTACAATGAGCAGTTCTTC. Protein: CASSFGLAGEAYNEQFF.

The chain couples TRBV15 to TRBJ1-2, with a tentative D call TRBD1 (5 bases). The germline CDR1 and CDR2 sequences are LNHNV and YYDKDF (reference sequence). V lost 3 bases to trimming and J lost 2 bases, with 16 bases between them. CDR3 length: 16 amino acids. This CDR3 is CATSSPHRQPNYGYTF. As DNA, the CDR3 is TGTGCCACCAGCAGCCCGCACAGGCAACCCAACTATGGCTACACCTTC.

This clonotype has a handful of counts. V is TRBV7-3 and J is TRBJ2-1, with 8 bases matching TRBD2. Germline CDR1 SGHTA, CDR2 FQGTGA. This CDR3 is 14 amino acids long. V was clipped by 0 bases and J by 5 bases; unmatched bases: 0. As DNA, the CDR3 is TGTGCCAGCAGCTTAACCGGGAGGGACAATGAGCAGTTCTTC. Residues: CASSLTGRDNEQFF.

Points on this clonotype: In this CDR3 the conserved last residue, phenylalanine or tryptophan, is missing, so a read error is likely. The chain links TRBV20-1 to TRBJ1-5; the D is unclear. Trimming stripped 6 bases from V and 0 bases from J, with 12 bases between. Germline values: CDR1 DFQATT, CDR2 SNEGSKA (reference sequence). This CDR3 contains 14 residues. The CDR3 nucleotides are TGCAGTGCCTCACAGAGTTATAGCAATCAGCCCCAGCATCTT. Its protein product is CSASQSYSNQPQHL.